This entry features one TCR beta chain sequence. No antigen is known for it. This record belongs to a study of cytomegalovirus exposure and HLA in healthy donors. Separate from the roughly 710-subject first cohort, the roughly 130-subject validation cohort was the one that the donors belonged to. Profiling relied on immunoSEQ multiplex PCR, and the TCRdb table lists in-frame clones only, not all of them. This sample carries 65,000 to 95,000 clones, approximately 93% of them seen once, and the ten largest clones take less than 4%. This CDR3 comprises 16 residues. Trimming left V 1 base short and J 8 bases short, with 21 bases between. The study's findings and limits: A few chains tied to CMV proved CMV antigen-specific in vitro. According to reports, the classifier identified cytomegalovirus status with high specificity and sensitivity. First-cohort TCR clusters tended to co-occur in the roughly 120 validation repertoires, a later analysis found.

The chain has TRBV5-3 and TRBJ1-1, with D hard to call. TRBV5-3 is recorded as an ORF, its role being uncertain. The sequence was collected from a young woman in good health and CMV-seronegative. The sequenced material came from PBMCs. CDR3 bases: TGTGCCAGAAGCTTGTCCCCGGGTTCTGGCCGGCTCGAAGCTTTCTTT. It encodes CARSLSPGSGRLEAFF.